What follows describes a single TCR beta chain. Its antigen is as yet unknown. Time point in this sample: blood 2 weeks post-SBRT. The sample's treatment: 15 Gy SBRT to primary tumor, nephrectomy 4 weeks later. Radiation-treated patients gave blood at baseline, week 2 and week 4. Clear cell pathology was present in this patient's renal cell carcinoma. TCRdb's copy holds only in-frame clones and misses some; the assay was immunoSEQ multiplex PCR. The sample contains 150,000 to 180,000 clones, approximately 90% of which appear only once. Trimming removed 4 bases at V and 4 bases at J, with 10 bases between. This CDR3 contains 12 residues. The germline CDR1 and CDR2 sequences are SQVTM and ANQGSEA. The data stem from a study of radiation and T cells in renal cell carcinoma. Findings and caveats of the study: Without pretreatment biopsies, baseline tumor clonotype presence was undetermined. From baseline, blood top tumor clonotypes peaked at 2 weeks post-radiation.

The receptor's source is a woman between 50 and 59 years old with renal cell carcinoma. This sample comprised blood, obtained from a patient whose treatment included radiotherapy and nephrectomy. This chain links TRBV29-1 with TRBJ1-2; D uncertain. Written as DNA, the CDR3 is TGCAGCGTTGTTCTGTCTAGCTATGGCTACACCTTC. This sequence encodes CSVVLSSYGYTF.